This TCR beta chain is from a study of blood T cell repertoires in COVID-19. Overall study context: Acute and convalescent COVID-19 specimens originated in the United States, Italy and Spain.

In the study's own analysis: Amplification with reference gene primers provided the estimates of nucleated cell counts. TCRdb's table, derived via immunoSEQ multiplex PCR, lists solely in-frame clones and lacks some. Clonal size and the V and J genes are those of that table, whereas D and trimming came from the DNA. This sample has about 260,000 clones, with approximately 85% found just once. This sequence originates from a human donor in a cohort sampled during active COVID-19. Material: peripheral blood.

CDR3 residues: CASSLTGGKENTEAFF. The CDR3 DNA reads TGCGCCAGCAGCTTGACAGGGGGCAAGGAAAACACTGAAGCTTTCTTT. The V gene is TRBV5-1, the J gene TRBJ1-1; 9 positions match TRBD1. Germline V gene sequence: CDR1 SGHRS, CDR2 YFSETQ. The CDR3 is 16 amino acids. The trim removed 1 base at V and 2 bases at J, leaving 6 bases unmatched.